A selection of T cell receptor beta chains follows, all from one sample in a study of T cells expressing NK-cell markers. TCRdb re-called the 5' RACE reads; one entry per CDR3 protein, DNA not given. This sample's table has around 280,000 distinct CDR3 sequences. Sequencing used blood T cells: a sorted CD56 or NKG2C T cell subset, CD4+ or CD8+ T cells, or bulk PBMC T cells (not recorded which). The receptors here all came from a man younger than 35 in good health. The CDR3 runs from the conserved cysteine through the conserved F or W.

CDR3 protein	V gene	J gene
CASSPRGGNQPQHF	TRBV3-1	TRBJ1-5
CAISPGQGDKNIQYF	TRBV10-3	TRBJ2-4
CSAGGFLDTQYF	TRBV20-1	TRBJ2-3
CASMGTNPNNEQFF	TRBV6-1	TRBJ2-1
CASSDSGSNEQFF	TRBV6-4	TRBJ2-1
CASSYRAREQFF	TRBV12-3/TRBV12-4	TRBJ2-1
CASSLESTTSTDTQYF	TRBV5-1	TRBJ2-3
CASSLATSGFITDTQYF	TRBV5-1	TRBJ2-3
CSATPTSGRAGEQYF	TRBV20-1	TRBJ2-7
CSARRGRYEQYF	TRBV20-1	TRBJ2-7
CASSRAGTSKFF	TRBV6-5	TRBJ2-1
CASSDKRTSGREQFF	TRBV2	TRBJ2-1
CSASQGTDTQYF	TRBV29-1	TRBJ2-3
CASSLAVRGWSSYNEQFF	TRBV7-8	TRBJ2-1
CASSWQGWETQYF	TRBV6-5	TRBJ2-5
CATSRDPRGGNTIYF	TRBV15	TRBJ1-3
CATSDKQINQPQHF	TRBV24-1	TRBJ1-5
CASSPWTGRSNQPQHF	TRBV5-5	TRBJ1-5
CASSLMADTQYF	TRBV12-3/TRBV12-4	TRBJ2-3
CASSHPTSGRAGETQYF	TRBV6-1	TRBJ2-5
CSVYTGPANTGELFF	TRBV29-1	TRBJ2-2
CSATTGLAKFF	TRBV20-1	TRBJ2-1
CASSLWPQVTNQPQHF	TRBV12-3/TRBV12-4	TRBJ1-5